This T cell receptor (beta chain) was sequenced for a study of T cells after yellow fever vaccination. The ends lost 1 base at V and 1 base at J; junction bases unmatched: 9. Germline CDR1 reads SGHTA; CDR2 reads FQGTGA. CDR3 length: 18 residues. TCRdb re-called the 5' RACE reads with MiXCR, one entry per CDR3 protein. Counted here are about 580,000 distinct CDR3 sequences, approximately 16% occurring once; the ten biggest clones make up 15% to 20%. This chain joins TRBV7-3 and TRBJ2-1; 8 bases line up with TRBD2. The origin of this receptor is a man aged 18 to 30 who received the YFV17D yellow fever vaccine. Material: PBMCs, obtained about 5 days after the first yellow fever vaccination. The CDR3 loop is CASSLNPGGVSSYNEQFF. DNA for the CDR3: TGTGCCAGCAGCTTAAATCCGGGGGGGGTCTCGTCCTACAATGAGCAGTTCTTC.